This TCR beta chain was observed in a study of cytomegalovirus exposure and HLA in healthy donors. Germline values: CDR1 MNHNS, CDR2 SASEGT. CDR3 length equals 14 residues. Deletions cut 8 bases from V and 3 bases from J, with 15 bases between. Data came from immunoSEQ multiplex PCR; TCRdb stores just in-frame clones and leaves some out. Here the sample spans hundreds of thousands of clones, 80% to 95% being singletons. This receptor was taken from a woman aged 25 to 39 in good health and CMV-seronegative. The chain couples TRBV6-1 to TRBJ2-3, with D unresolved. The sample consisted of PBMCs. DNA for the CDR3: TGTGCCAGCCTTTTACGTGGTAGTACAGATACGCAGTATTTT. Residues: CASLLRGSTDTQYF.